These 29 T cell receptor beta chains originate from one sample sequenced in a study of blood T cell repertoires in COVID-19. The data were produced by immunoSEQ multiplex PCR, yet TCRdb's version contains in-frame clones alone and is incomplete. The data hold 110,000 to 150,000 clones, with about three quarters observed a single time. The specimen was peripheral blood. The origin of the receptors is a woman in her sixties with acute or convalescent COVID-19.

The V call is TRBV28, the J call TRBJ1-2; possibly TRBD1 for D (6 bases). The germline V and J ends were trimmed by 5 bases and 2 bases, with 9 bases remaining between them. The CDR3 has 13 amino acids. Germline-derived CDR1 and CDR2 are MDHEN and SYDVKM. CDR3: CASSEDRNYGYTF. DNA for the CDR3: TGTGCCAGCAGTGAAGACAGGAACTATGGCTACACCTTC.

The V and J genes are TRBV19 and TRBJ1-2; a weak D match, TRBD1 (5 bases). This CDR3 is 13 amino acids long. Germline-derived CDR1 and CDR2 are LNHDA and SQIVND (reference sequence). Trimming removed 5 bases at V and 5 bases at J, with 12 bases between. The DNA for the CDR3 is TGTGCCAGTAGTGCCACAGGATCATATGGCTACACCTTC. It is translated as CASSATGSYGYTF. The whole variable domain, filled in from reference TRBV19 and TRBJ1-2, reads DGGITQSPKYLFRKEGQNVTLSCEQNLNHDAMYWYRQDPGQGLRLIYYSQIVNDFQKGDIAEGYSVSREKKESFPLTVTSAQKNPTAFYLCASSATGSYGYTFGSGTRLTVV.

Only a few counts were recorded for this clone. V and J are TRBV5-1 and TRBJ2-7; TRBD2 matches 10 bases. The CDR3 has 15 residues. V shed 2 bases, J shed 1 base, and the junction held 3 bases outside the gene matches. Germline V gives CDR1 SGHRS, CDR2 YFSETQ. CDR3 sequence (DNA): TGCGCCAGCAGCTTCTCTAGCGGGAGTTCCTACGAGCAGTACTTC. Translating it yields CASSFSSGSSYEQYF.

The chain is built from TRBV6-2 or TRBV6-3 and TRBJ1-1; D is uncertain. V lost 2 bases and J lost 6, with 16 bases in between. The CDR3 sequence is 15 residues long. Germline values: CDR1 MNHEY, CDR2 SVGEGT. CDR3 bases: TGTGCCAGCAGTTACAGCACGTTGGGGAGGGCTGAAGCTTTCTTT. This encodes CASSYSTLGRAEAFF.

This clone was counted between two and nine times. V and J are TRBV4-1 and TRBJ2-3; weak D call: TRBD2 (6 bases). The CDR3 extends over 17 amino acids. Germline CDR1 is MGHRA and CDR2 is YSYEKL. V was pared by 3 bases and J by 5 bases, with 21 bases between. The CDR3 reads CASSQGVLVAGLDTQYF. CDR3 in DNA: TGCGCCAGCAGCCAGGGGGTACTAGTTGCGGGGCTAGATACGCAGTATTTT.

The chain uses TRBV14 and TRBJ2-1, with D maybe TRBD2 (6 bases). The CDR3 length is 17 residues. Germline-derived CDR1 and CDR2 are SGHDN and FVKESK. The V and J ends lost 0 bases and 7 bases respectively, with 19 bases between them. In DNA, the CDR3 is TGTGCCAGCAGCCAAGAAATCAGGTTGGCGGGATTAAATGAGCAGTTCTTC. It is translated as CASSQEIRLAGLNEQFF.

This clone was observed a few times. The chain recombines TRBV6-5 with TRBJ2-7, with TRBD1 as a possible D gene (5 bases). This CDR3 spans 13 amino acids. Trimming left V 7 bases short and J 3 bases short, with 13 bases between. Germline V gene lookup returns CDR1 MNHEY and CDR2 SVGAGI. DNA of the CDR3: TGTGCCAGCACCAGCTGGGGCATCTACGAGCAGTACTTC. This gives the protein CASTSWGIYEQYF.

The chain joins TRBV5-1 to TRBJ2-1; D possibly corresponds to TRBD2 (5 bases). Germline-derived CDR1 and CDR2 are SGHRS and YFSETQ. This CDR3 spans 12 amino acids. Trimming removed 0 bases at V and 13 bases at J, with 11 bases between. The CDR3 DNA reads TGCGCCAGCAGCTTGGGGGTAGCGCTTCAGTTCTTC. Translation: CASSLGVALQFF.

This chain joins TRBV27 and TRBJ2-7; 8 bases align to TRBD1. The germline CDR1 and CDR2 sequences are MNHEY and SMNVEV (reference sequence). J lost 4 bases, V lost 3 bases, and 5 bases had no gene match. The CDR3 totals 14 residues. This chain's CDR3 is CASSFSGGRYEQYF. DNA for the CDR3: TGTGCCAGCAGTTTTTCAGGGGGCAGGTACGAGCAGTACTTC.

The CDR3 coding sequence is TGTGCCAGCTCCTACGTACACCCGGGGGGGACCGGGGAGCTGTTTTTT. Its translation: CASSYVHPGGTGELFF. This chain uses TRBV18 with TRBJ2-2; 8 nucleotides line up with TRBD2. This CDR3 region has 16 residues. V shed 6 bases and J 5 bases; nucleotides not matched to a gene: 11. The germline CDR1 and CDR2 sequences are KGHSH and LQKENI.

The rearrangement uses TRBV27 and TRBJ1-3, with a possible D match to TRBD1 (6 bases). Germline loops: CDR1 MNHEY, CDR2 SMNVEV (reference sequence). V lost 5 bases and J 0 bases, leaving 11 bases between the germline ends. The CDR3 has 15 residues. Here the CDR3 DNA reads TGTGCCAGCAGTCCGGCAGGGGTCTCTGGAAACACCATATATTTT. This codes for CASSPAGVSGNTIYF.

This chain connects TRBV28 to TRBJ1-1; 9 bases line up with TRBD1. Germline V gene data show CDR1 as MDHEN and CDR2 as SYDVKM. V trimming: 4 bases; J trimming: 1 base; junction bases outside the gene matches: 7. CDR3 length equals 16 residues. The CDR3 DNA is TGTGCCAGCAGTTCGGTCCCGGGACAGGGGAACACTGAAGCTTTCTTT. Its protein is CASSSVPGQGNTEAFF.

The CDR3 loop reads CASVVNLDYGYTF. CDR3 sequence (DNA): TGTGCCAGCGTGGTTAACTTGGACTATGGCTACACCTTC. The genes are TRBV2 and TRBJ1-2, with no clear D. Trimming stripped 8 bases from V and 3 bases from J, with 13 bases between. The CDR3 runs to 13 residues. Germline CDR1 reads SNHLY; CDR2 reads FYNNEI.

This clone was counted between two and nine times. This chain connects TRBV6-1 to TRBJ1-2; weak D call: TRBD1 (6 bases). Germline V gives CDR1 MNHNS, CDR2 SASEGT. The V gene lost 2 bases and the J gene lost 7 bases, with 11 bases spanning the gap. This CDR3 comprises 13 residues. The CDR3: CASSERGRFGYTF. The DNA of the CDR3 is TGTGCCAGCAGTGAAAGGGGGAGATTTGGCTACACCTTC.

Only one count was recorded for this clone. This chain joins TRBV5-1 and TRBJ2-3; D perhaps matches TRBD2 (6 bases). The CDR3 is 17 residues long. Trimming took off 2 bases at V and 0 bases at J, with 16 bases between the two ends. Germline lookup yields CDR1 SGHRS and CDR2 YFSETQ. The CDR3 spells CASSLGYRGTSTDTQYF. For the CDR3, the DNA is TGCGCCAGCAGCTTAGGGTACCGGGGGACTAGCACAGATACGCAGTATTTT.

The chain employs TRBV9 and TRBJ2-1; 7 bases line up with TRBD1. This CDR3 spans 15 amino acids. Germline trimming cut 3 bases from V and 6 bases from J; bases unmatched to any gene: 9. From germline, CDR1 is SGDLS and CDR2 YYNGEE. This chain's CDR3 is CASSARQGQGNEQFF. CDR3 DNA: TGTGCCAGCAGCGCTCGACAGGGACAAGGCAATGAGCAGTTCTTC. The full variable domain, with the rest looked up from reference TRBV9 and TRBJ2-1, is DSGVTQTPKHLITATGQRVTLRCSPRSGDLSVYWYQQSLDQGLQFLIQYYNGEERAKGNILERFSAQQFPDLHSELNLSSLELGDSALYFCASSARQGQGNEQFFGPGTRLTVL.

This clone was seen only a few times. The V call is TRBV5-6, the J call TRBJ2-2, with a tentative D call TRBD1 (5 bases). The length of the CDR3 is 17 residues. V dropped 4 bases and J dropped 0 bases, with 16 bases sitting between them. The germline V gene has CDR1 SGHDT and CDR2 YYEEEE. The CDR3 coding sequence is TGTGCCAGCAGCGTGTCATATTGGGGCACGAACACCGGGGAGCTGTTTTTT. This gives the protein CASSVSYWGTNTGELFF.

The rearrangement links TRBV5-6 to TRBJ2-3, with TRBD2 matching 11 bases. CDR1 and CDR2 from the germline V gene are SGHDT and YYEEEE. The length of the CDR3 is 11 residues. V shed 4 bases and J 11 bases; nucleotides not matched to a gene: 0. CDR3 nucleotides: TGTGCCAGCAGCCTAGCGGGAGGGCAGTATTTT. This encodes CASSLAGGQYF.

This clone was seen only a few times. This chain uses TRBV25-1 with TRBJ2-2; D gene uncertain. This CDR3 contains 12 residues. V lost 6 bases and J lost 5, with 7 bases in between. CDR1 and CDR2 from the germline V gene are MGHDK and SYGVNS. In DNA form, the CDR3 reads TGTGCCAGCAGCCCTCGGACCGGGGAGCTGTTTTTT. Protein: CASSPRTGELFF.

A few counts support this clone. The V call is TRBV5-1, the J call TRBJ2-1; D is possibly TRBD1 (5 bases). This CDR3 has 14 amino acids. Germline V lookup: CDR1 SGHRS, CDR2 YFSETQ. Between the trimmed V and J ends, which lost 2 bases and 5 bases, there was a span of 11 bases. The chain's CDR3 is CASSFHRSDNEQFF. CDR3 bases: TGCGCCAGCAGCTTCCACAGGAGCGACAATGAGCAGTTCTTC.

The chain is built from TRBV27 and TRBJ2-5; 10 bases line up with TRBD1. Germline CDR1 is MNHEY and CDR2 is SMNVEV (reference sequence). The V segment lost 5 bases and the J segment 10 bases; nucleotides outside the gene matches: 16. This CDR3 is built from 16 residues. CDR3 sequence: CASSQSLTGGLRIQYF. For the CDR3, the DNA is TGTGCCAGCAGTCAGTCCCTGACAGGGGGCTTGAGGATCCAGTACTTC.

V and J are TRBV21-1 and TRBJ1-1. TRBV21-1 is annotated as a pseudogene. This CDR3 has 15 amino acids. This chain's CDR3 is CASSKEAAGVTEAFF. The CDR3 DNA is TGTGCCAGCAGCAAAGAGGCGGCGGGTGTCACTGAAGCTTTCTTT.

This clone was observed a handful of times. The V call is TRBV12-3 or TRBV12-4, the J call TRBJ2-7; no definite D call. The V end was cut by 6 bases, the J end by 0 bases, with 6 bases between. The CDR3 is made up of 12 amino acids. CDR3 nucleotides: TGTGCCAGCAGCGCGAGCTCCTACGAGCAGTACTTC. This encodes CASSASSYEQYF.

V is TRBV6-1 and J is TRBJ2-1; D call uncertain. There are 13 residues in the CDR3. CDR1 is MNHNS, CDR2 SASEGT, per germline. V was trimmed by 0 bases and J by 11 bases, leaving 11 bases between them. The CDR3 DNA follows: TGTGCCAGCAGTGAAGCGCGGAGACTTCAGCAGTTCTTC. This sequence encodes CASSEARRLQQFF.

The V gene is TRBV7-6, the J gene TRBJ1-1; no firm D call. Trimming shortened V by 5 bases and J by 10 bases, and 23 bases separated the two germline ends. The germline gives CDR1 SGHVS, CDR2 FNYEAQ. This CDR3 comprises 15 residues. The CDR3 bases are TGTGCCAGCAGCATGTCCATGGCGGGTCCGGGAGGAGCTTTCTTT. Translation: CASSMSMAGPGGAFF.

CDR3 DNA: TGTGCCAGCAGTTCGACAGGGTTTTGGGAGCAGTACTTC. Encoded protein: CASSSTGFWEQYF. This rearrangement joins TRBV6-5 to TRBJ2-7; 7 nucleotides agree with TRBD1. The CDR3 length is 13 residues. V was pared by 4 bases and J by 7 bases, with 7 bases of the junction left unmatched. Germline CDR1 MNHEY, CDR2 SVGAGI.

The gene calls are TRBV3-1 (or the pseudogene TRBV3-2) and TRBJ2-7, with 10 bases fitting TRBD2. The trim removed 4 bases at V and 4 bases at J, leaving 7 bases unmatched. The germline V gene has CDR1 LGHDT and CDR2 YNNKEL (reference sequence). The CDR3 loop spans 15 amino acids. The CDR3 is CASSLLAGVMYEQYF. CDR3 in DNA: TGTGCCAGCAGCCTCCTAGCGGGAGTAATGTACGAGCAGTACTTC.

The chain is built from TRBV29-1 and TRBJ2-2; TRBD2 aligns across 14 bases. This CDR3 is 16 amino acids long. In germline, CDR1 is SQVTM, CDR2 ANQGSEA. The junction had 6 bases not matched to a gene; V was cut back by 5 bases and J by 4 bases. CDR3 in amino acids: CSVLGLAGVGTGELFF. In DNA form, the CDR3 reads TGCAGCGTTTTGGGACTAGCGGGAGTAGGCACCGGGGAGCTGTTTTTT.

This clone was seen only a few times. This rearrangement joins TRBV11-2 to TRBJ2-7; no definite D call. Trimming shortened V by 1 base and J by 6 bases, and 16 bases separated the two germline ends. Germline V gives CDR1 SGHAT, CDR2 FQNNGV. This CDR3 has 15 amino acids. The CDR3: CASSLGALVITEQYF. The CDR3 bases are TGTGCCAGCAGCTTAGGGGCGCTGGTAATCACCGAGCAGTACTTC.